This T cell receptor (beta chain) emerged from a study of control samples from healthy donors and cancer patients. CDR1 is SQVTM and CDR2 is ANQGSEA in the germline V gene. V was cut by 1 base and J by 7 bases, with 10 bases left in between. The length of the CDR3 is 12 residues. Produced via immunoSEQ multiplex PCR; TCRdb's table is partial and in-frame only. The sample has about 130,000 clones, 90% to 95% seen once. Sample: PBMCs. The chain carries TRBV29-1 and TRBJ1-2; the D gene is possibly TRBD1 (5 bases). The sequence came from a man in his fifties or sixties with colorectal cancer. CDR3 region: CSVEGGESGYTF. As DNA, the CDR3 is TGCAGCGTTGAAGGAGGGGAGAGTGGCTACACCTTC.